This entry features one T cell receptor beta chain sequence. This sample was included in a study of cytomegalovirus exposure and HLA in healthy donors. With 60 Vbeta and 13 Jbeta primers, the PCR was carried out. Clones were read by immunoSEQ multiplex PCR, and TCRdb kept only the in-frame ones, dropping some. The data show 100,000 to 150,000 clones, with almost 85% seen just once and under 3% held by the top ten. The CDR3 has 15 amino acids. CDR1 is SQVTM, CDR2 ANQGSEA, per germline. V lost 7 bases, J lost 3 bases, and 9 bases stayed unmatched. The chain carries TRBV29-1 and TRBJ2-7, with 13 positions matching TRBD2. Sequenced sample: PBMCs. The TCR was taken from a boy younger than 10 in good health and CMV-seronegative. CDR3 in DNA: TGCAGCGCCGAGGGACTAGCGGGATTCAACTACGAGCAGTACTTC. This sequence encodes CSAEGLAGFNYEQYF.